The 18 T cell receptor beta chains below were found in one sample sequenced in a study of cytomegalovirus exposure and HLA in healthy donors (dated by TCRdb to the late 2010s). The library was built by means of the immunoSEQ multiplex PCR assay. For the multiplex PCR, a mixture combining 60 forward primers for TCR Vbeta segments and 13 reverse primers for TCR Jbeta segments was used. The immuneACCESS repertoire file appears here via TCRdb, limited to in-frame rearrangements. These files lack a portion of the clones; in checked studies, under half of the deficit traces to unresolved V genes, and the cause of the others is not known. The sample contains about 130,000 clones, approximately 80% of them found a single time. The ten largest clones capture under 3% of the sample. The specimen was PBMCs. Receptors were obtained from a boy between 2 and 10 years old in good health and CMV-seronegative.

The CDR3, as DNA: TGTGCCAGCTCACCAACATTGAGGATACCTAACTATGGCTACACCTTC. Amino acid sequence: CASSPTLRIPNYGYTF. The chain combines TRBV18 with TRBJ1-2; no reliable D call. Germline V gene data show CDR1 as KGHSH and CDR2 as LQKENI. Deletions cut 2 bases from V and 0 bases from J, with 13 bases between. The CDR3 is made up of 16 amino acids.

V usage is TRBV10-2 and J usage is TRBJ2-7, with TRBD1 as a possible D gene (5 bases). In germline, CDR1 is WSHSY, CDR2 SAAADI. There are 14 residues in the CDR3. The V end was cut by 4 bases, the J end by 3 bases, with 13 bases between. The CDR3 DNA is TGCGCCAGCAGTGGGCCAGGGATCGGCTACGAGCAGTACGTC. This translates into CASSGPGIGYEQYV.

The chain combines TRBV4-1 with TRBJ2-2; D is uncertain. V was trimmed by 7 bases and J by 1 base, leaving 13 bases between them. Germline CDR1 and CDR2: MGHRA and YSYEKL. This CDR3 has 15 amino acids. DNA for the CDR3: TGCGCCAGCAAAAGGCGGCTACTGAACACCGGGGAGCTGTTTTTT. It translates to CASKRRLLNTGELFF.

This clone occurred a few times. The chain links TRBV25-1 to TRBJ2-3; D might be TRBD2 (6 bases). Germline assignment: CDR1 MGHDK and CDR2 SYGVNS. This CDR3 has 15 amino acids. Between the trimmed V and J ends, which lost 5 bases and 2 bases, there was a span of 14 bases. The CDR3 sequence: CASSPSGTHTDTQYF. The DNA of the CDR3 is TGTGCCAGCAGTCCCTCCGGGACTCACACAGATACGCAGTATTTT.

The J gene is TRBJ2-7, the V gene TRBV7-3, with 11 nucleotides matching TRBD2. Trimming at V came to 4 bases and at J to 0 bases, leaving 17 bases not matched to a gene. The germline CDR1 and CDR2 sequences are SGHTA and FQGTGA. The length of the CDR3 is 20 residues. The CDR3 region has the DNA TGTGCCAGCAGCTCCCCTCCGGGACTAGCGGAGGATAGGAGCTCCTACGAGCAGTACTTC. Its protein is CASSSPPGLAEDRSSYEQYF. The full variable domain, in which reference TRBV7-3 and TRBJ2-7 provide the parts outside the CDR3, is GAGVSQTPSNKVTEKGKYVELRCDPISGHTALYWYRQSLGQGPEFLIYFQGTGAADDSGLPNDRFFAVRPEGSVSTLKIQRTERGDSAVYLCASSSPPGLAEDRSSYEQYFGPGTRLTVT.

Comments on this clone: One junction end does not reproduce the germline sequence, and a read error may be involved. V usage is TRBV7-9 and J usage is TRBJ1-1; 7 bases are shared with TRBD1. Looked up from germline, CDR1 is SEHNR and CDR2 is FQNEAQ (reference sequence). CDR3 length: 12 residues. This chain's CDR3 is CSSSLLTGEAFF. CDR3 coding DNA: TGTTCCAGCAGCTTACTTACAGGGGAGGCTTTCTTT.

The chain has TRBV5-1 and TRBJ2-5; maybe TRBD1 (6 bases). The J call may be faulty, since TRBJ2-7 better matches the DNA end. This CDR3 region has 15 residues. Germline assignment: CDR1 SGHRS and CDR2 YFSETQ. The CDR3 sequence is CASSPRQDLLYEQYF. The DNA for the CDR3 is TGCGCCAGCAGCCCTCGACAGGACTTACTCTACGAGCAGTACTTC.

V usage is TRBV6-4 and J usage is TRBJ1-5, with D unresolved. The length of the CDR3 is 15 residues. V lost 0 bases and J 0 bases, leaving 6 bases between the germline ends. Germline CDR1 MRHNA, CDR2 SNTAGT. The CDR3 protein is CASSDSADSNQPQHF. The DNA for the CDR3 is TGTGCCAGCAGTGACTCGGCTGATAGCAATCAGCCCCAGCATTTT.

This chain uses TRBV9 with TRBJ1-6, with a possible D match to TRBD1 (6 bases). The V end lost 4 bases, the J end lost 8 bases, and 13 bases lay between the germline ends. The CDR3 is 14 residues long. CDR1 and CDR2 (germline): SGDLS, YYNGEE. The CDR3 loop is CASSFSYRDSPLHF. The CDR3 DNA follows: TGTGCCAGCAGCTTTAGCTACAGGGATTCACCCCTCCACTTT.

The chain employs TRBV6-1 and TRBJ2-5; D call uncertain. Trimming removed 3 bases from V and 4 bases from J, with 3 bases in between. The CDR3 extends over 11 amino acids. Germline assignment: CDR1 MNHNS and CDR2 SASEGT. For the CDR3, the DNA is TGTGCCAGCAGTGACGTAGAGACCCAGTACTTC. Translated: CASSDVETQYF.

This chain joins TRBV6-1 and TRBJ1-2, with D uncertain. The CDR3 loop spans 13 amino acids. The germline V gene has CDR1 MNHNS and CDR2 SASEGT. The V and J ends lost 3 bases and 0 bases respectively, with 5 bases between them. Here the CDR3 DNA reads TGTGCCAGCAGTGAGAGGTCTAACTATGGCTACACCTTC. Its translation is CASSERSNYGYTF.

The chain uses TRBV4-2 and TRBJ2-7, with D possibly matching TRBD2 (6 bases). The CDR3 is 15 amino acids. Per germline, CDR1 LGHNA and CDR2 YNFKEQ. The V end was cut by 0 bases, the J end by 2 bases, with 11 bases between. Here the CDR3 DNA reads TGTGCCAGCAGCCAAGATCCTAGCGCGACCTACGAGCAGTACGTC. As protein: CASSQDPSATYEQYV.

The chain recombines TRBV6-4 with TRBJ2-3, with D hard to call. Germline V lookup: CDR1 MRHNA, CDR2 SNTAGT. Trimming stripped 0 bases from V and 0 bases from J, with 7 bases between. CDR3 length equals 15 residues. The CDR3 region is CASSDSSASTDTQYF. The CDR3 nucleotides are TGTGCCAGCAGTGACTCTAGTGCTAGCACAGATACGCAGTATTTT.

This clone occurred once. The rearrangement joins TRBV6-5 to TRBJ1-3, with a weak D call TRBD1 (6 bases). Per the germline V gene, CDR1 is MNHEY and CDR2 is SVGAGI. This CDR3 is built from 16 residues. The ends were cut back, 0 bases at V and 0 bases at J, with 9 bases in the middle. Here the CDR3 DNA reads TGTGCCAGCAGTTACTCCACAGGGTCCTCTGGAAACACCATATATTTT. Protein: CASSYSTGSSGNTIYF.

The rearrangement uses TRBV10-3 and TRBJ2-1; 12 bases are a match to TRBD2. Germline V gives CDR1 ENHRY, CDR2 SYGVKD. The CDR3 is 17 residues long. The ends lost 2 bases at V and 8 bases at J; junction bases unmatched: 10. The DNA for the CDR3 is TGTGCCATCAGTGAGCGGGAGACTAGCGGGAGTAGAGATGAGCAGTTCTTC. Its protein product is CAISERETSGSRDEQFF.

The rearrangement links TRBV7-3 to TRBJ2-5; possibly TRBD2 for D (6 bases). Trimming took 5 bases from V and 3 from J, leaving 13 bases between them. This CDR3 comprises 14 residues. Germline V gene data show CDR1 as SGHTA and CDR2 as FQGTGA. The CDR3 sequence is CASSLLGGEETQYF. For the CDR3, the DNA is TGTGCCAGCAGCCTCCTCGGAGGGGAAGAGACCCAGTACTTC.

The chain carries TRBV9 and TRBJ2-3; TRBD2 matches 7 bases. This CDR3 is 18 amino acids long. CDR1 SGDLS and CDR2 YYNGEE come from the germline V gene. V was pared by 0 bases and J by 3 bases, with 13 bases of the junction left unmatched. CDR3 protein: CASSVGGAMGGSTDTQYF. CDR3 DNA: TGTGCCAGCAGCGTAGGAGGGGCGATGGGCGGGAGTACAGATACGCAGTATTTT.

The V call is TRBV6-1, the J call TRBJ1-5; 8 nucleotides align to TRBD1. In germline, CDR1 is MNHNS, CDR2 SASEGT. This CDR3 contains 14 residues. Trimming at V came to 5 bases and at J to 7 bases, leaving 7 bases not matched to a gene. The CDR3 DNA follows: TGTGCCAGCAGTCCTACAGGGGGAACCCAGCCCCAGCATTTT. It yields the protein CASSPTGGTQPQHF.